Here is one T cell receptor beta chain with its context. No antigen is known for it. Germline V gives CDR1 SEHNR, CDR2 FQNEAQ (reference sequence). V gave up 5 bases and J gave up 3 bases, with 10 bases separating them. The CDR3 length is 13 residues. The data stem from a study of OX40 agonist ivuxolimab in advanced cancers. Study in general: The treatment was a fully human IgG2 OX40 agonist, ivuxolimab.

Only in-frame clones appear in the TCRdb table, and some are missing; sequencing was by immunoSEQ multiplex PCR. The sample carries about 75,000 clones, around 83% recorded once. Study-wide points: Averaging showed that CD8+ T cells had more expanded clones than CD4+ did.

This clonotype was obtained from an adult with an advanced solid tumor such as melanoma, head and neck, liver or kidney cancer. This material consisted of CD4+ or CD8+ T cells sorted from blood, taken in a trial of the OX40 agonist ivuxolimab. V gene TRBV7-9 combines with J gene TRBJ2-5; no definite D call. The CDR3, as DNA: TGTGCCAGCAGCCTCCCGACGGAAGAGACCCAGTACTTC. Residues: CASSLPTEETQYF.